This is a list of T cell receptor beta chains from one sample in a study of cytomegalovirus exposure and HLA in healthy donors. Sequencing used immunoSEQ multiplex PCR; TCRdb keeps in-frame clones, though not all of them. The table includes 82,000 or so clones, 85% to 95% detected once. Sequencing used PBMCs. The origin of the receptors is a woman aged 18-35 years in good health and CMV-seronegative. The CDR3 runs from the conserved cysteine through the conserved F or W. The D gene is left open where the match is weak. Expanded clones get a size class; other rows say once, few or many, or leave the size out.

D: -; V: TRBV18; size: -; J: TRBJ2-1; CDR3: CASSDRRSSYNEQFF; DNA: TGTGCCAGCTCCGACAGAAGGAGCTCCTACAATGAGCAGTTCTTC
D: -; V: TRBV7-8; size: -; J: TRBJ2-3; CDR3: CASSPHRRDPTDTQYF; DNA: TGTGCCAGCAGCCCCCACAGGCGGGACCCCACAGATACGCAGTATTTT
D: TRBD1; V: TRBV27; size: -; J: TRBJ1-6; CDR3: CASPHRGTGNSPLHF; DNA: TGTGCCAGCCCCCACAGGGGCACCGGCAATTCACCCCTCCACTTT
D: -; V: TRBV11-2; size: -; J: TRBJ1-3; CDR3: CASSLVSHSGNTIYF; DNA: TGTGCCAGCAGCTTAGTTTCCCACTCTGGAAACACCATATATTTT
D: -; V: TRBV27; size: -; J: TRBJ2-1; CDR3: CASTGIGGDSYNEQFF; DNA: TGTGCCAGCACTGGAATCGGCGGGGACTCCTACAATGAGCAGTTCTTC
D: -; V: TRBV7-8; size: -; J: TRBJ1-1; CDR3: CASSLYLPGDNDKAFF; DNA: TGTGCCAGCAGCTTGTACTTGCCCGGGGACAACGATAAAGCTTTCTTT
D: -; V: TRBV9; size: -; J: TRBJ2-7; CDR3: CASSAHPGGQYEQYF; DNA: TGTGCCAGCAGCGCCCACCCCGGGGGGCAGTACGAGCAGTACTTC
D: TRBD1; V: TRBV4-1; size: -; J: TRBJ2-4; CDR3: CASSLIRAGGNIQYF; DNA: TGCGCCAGCAGCCTGATCCGGGCAGGGGGAAACATTCAGTACTTC
D: TRBD1; V: TRBV28; size: -; J: TRBJ1-3; CDR3: CASSPRGTGAGNTIYF; DNA: TGTGCCAGCAGTCCCCGGGGGACAGGGGCTGGAAACACCATATATTTT
D: -; V: TRBV19; size: -; J: TRBJ1-1; CDR3: CASSIGGDSGPPNTEAFF; DNA: TGTGCCAGTAGTATCGGGGGGGATTCCGGGCCCCCGAACACTGAAGCTTTCTTT
D: TRBD1; V: TRBV7-2; size: -; J: TRBJ1-5; CDR3: CASSPLTGGLRNQPQHF; DNA: TGTGCCAGCAGCCCCCTGACAGGGGGTTTAAGGAATCAGCCCCAGCATTTT
D: TRBD1; V: TRBV10-3; size: -; J: TRBJ1-5; CDR3: CAIRGDSAPRSF; DNA: TGTGCCATCAGGGGGGACAGCGCCCCTAGGTCATTT
D: -; V: TRBV10-2; size: -; J: TRBJ1-2; CDR3: CASSESGGYTF; DNA: TGCGCCAGCAGTGAATCGGGAGGCTACACCTTC
D: -; V: TRBV30; size: -; J: TRBJ2-7; CDR3: CAWSGGGAYEQYF; DNA: TGTGCCTGGAGTGGCGGTGGTGCCTACGAGCAGTACTTC
D: -; V: TRBV5-8; size: -; J: TRBJ1-2; CDR3: CATGLRPGYTF; DNA: TGTGCCACGGGTCTTAGACCTGGCTACACCTTC
D: TRBD2; V: TRBV7-9; size: -; J: TRBJ2-4; CDR3: CASSPRWIAGELKNIQYF; DNA: TGTGCCAGCAGCCCCCGGTGGATAGCGGGGGAGCTCAAAAACATTCAGTACTTC
D: -; V: TRBV6-6; size: -; J: TRBJ2-3; CDR3: CASSPADSTDTQYF; DNA: TGTGCCAGCAGTCCAGCGGACAGCACAGATACGCAGTATTTT
D: -; V: TRBV29-1; size: -; J: TRBJ1-2; CDR3: CSVVDINYGYTF; DNA: TGCAGCGTTGTGGACATTAACTATGGCTACACCTTC
D: -; V: TRBV7-2; size: once; J: TRBJ2-7; CDR3: CASSLWESTYEQYF; DNA: TGTGCCAGCAGCTTGTGGGAGTCAACCTACGAGCAGTACTTC
D: -; V: TRBV4-3; size: once; J: TRBJ1-5; CDR3: CASSQDWRGVNQPQHF; DNA: TGCGCCAGCAGCCAAGATTGGAGAGGAGTCAATCAGCCCCAGCATTTT
D: -; V: TRBV6-5; size: -; J: TRBJ1-1; CDR3: CASSYFRDTEAFF; DNA: TGTGCCAGCAGTTACTTTCGGGACACTGAAGCTTTCTTT
D: TRBD1; V: TRBV23-1; size: -; J: TRBJ2-2; CDR3: CASSQKQDRARTGELFF; DNA: TGCGCCAGCAGTCAGAAACAGGACAGGGCGAGGACCGGGGAGCTGTTTTTT
D: TRBD2; V: TRBV7-9; size: -; J: TRBJ2-3; CDR3: CASSSGWREATDTQYF; DNA: TGTGCCAGCAGCTCTGGATGGCGGGAGGCCACAGATACGCAGTATTTT
D: TRBD2; V: TRBV18; size: once; J: TRBJ2-1; CDR3: CASSPPGGIGRSSYNEQFF; DNA: TGTGCCAGCTCACCACCGGGGGGGATCGGGCGAAGCTCCTACAATGAGCAGTTCTTC
D: TRBD1; V: TRBV5-6; size: -; J: TRBJ2-3; CDR3: CASSFTGQAKWAQYF; DNA: TGTGCCAGCAGCTTCACCGGACAGGCCAAATGGGCGCAGTATTTT
D: TRBD1; V: TRBV5-1; size: -; J: TRBJ1-1; CDR3: CASSSVGTGARAGAFF; DNA: TGCGCCAGCAGCTCAGTGGGGACAGGGGCGCGGGCGGGTGCTTTCTTT
D: -; V: TRBV27; size: once; J: TRBJ1-4; CDR3: CASRKKQGTANEKLFF; DNA: TGTGCCAGCAGAAAAAAGCAGGGGACGGCTAATGAAAAACTGTTTTTT
D: -; V: TRBV10-1; size: -; J: TRBJ1-4; CDR3: CASGPPPATNEKLFF; DNA: TGCGCCAGCGGGCCGCCCCCTGCAACTAATGAAAAACTGTTTTTT
D: -; V: TRBV10-3; size: -; J: TRBJ2-7; CDR3: CAITTDRFSSYEQYF; DNA: TGTGCCATCACCACTGACAGATTCAGCTCCTACGAGCAGTACTTC